This T cell receptor (beta chain) originates from a study of T cell repertoires in ileal Crohn's disease. Time point reported: neoterminal ileum biopsy at postoperative endoscopy, about 6 months after surgery. This table comes from immunoSEQ multiplex PCR, and its TCRdb copy is limited to in-frame clones, with some not included. The top ten hold about 2% of the sample, which has about 59,000 clones, about 89% seen once. The germline gives CDR1 LNHDA, CDR2 SQIVND (reference sequence). The CDR3 has 16 residues. The V and J ends lost 5 bases and 4 bases, in that order; junction bases with no gene match: 10.

The chain employs TRBV19 and TRBJ2-3; 9 bases are shared with TRBD2. Sequenced sample: ileal tissue. This clonotype was sampled from an adult with Crohn's disease. The CDR3 loop reads CASSSVGLAGADTQYF. CDR3 bases: TGTGCCAGTAGTTCCGTAGGTTTAGCGGGGGCAGATACGCAGTATTTT.